A single sample is the source of the 2 T cell receptor beta chains below, sequenced in a study of sequential checkpoint blockade in melanoma. As for treatment: randomized to nivolumab then ipilimumab (arm A) or the reverse (arm B). This table comes from immunoSEQ multiplex PCR, and its TCRdb copy is limited to in-frame clones, with some not included. Among roughly 30,000 clones listed, 83% were seen once. The sequencing used CD8+ T cells sorted from blood (inferred from file names), collected from a patient given nivolumab and ipilimumab in sequence. The origin of the receptors is a human donor with melanoma.

The chain has TRBV4-3 and TRBJ2-1; weak D call: TRBD2 (6 bases). V lost 0 bases, J lost 6 bases, and 18 bases lay in between. Per the germline V gene, CDR1 is LGHNA and CDR2 is YSLEER. The CDR3 loop spans 17 amino acids. CDR3 loop: CASSQEGVQGLGNEQFF. The CDR3 DNA reads TGCGCCAGCAGCCAAGAGGGAGTCCAGGGACTGGGCAATGAGCAGTTCTTC.

The chain links TRBV9 to TRBJ2-5; tentatively, D is TRBD1 (5 bases). The germline CDR1 and CDR2 sequences are SGDLS and YYNGEE. The CDR3 has 16 residues. Trimming stripped 0 bases from V and 3 bases from J, with 15 bases between. The CDR3 DNA is TGTGCCAGCAGCGTAGAGGGCGTAGGGGCAAAAGAGACCCAGTACTTC. It codes for CASSVEGVGAKETQYF.